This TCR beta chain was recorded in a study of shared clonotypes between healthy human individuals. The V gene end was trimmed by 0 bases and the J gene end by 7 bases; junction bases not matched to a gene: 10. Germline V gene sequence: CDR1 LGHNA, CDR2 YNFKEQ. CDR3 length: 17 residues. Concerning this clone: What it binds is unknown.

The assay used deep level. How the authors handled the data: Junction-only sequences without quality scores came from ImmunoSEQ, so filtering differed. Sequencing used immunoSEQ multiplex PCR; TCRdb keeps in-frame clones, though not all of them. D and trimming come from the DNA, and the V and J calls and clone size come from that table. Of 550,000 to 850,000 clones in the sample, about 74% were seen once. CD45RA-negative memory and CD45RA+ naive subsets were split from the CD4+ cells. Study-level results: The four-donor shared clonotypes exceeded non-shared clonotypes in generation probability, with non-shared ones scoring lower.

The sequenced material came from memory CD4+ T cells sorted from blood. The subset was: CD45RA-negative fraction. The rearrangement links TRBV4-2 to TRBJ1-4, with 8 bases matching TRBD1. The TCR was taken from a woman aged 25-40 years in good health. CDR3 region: CASSQEGSSDRGEKLFF. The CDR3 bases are TGTGCCAGCAGCCAAGAGGGGAGCAGTGACAGGGGTGAAAAACTGTTTTTT.